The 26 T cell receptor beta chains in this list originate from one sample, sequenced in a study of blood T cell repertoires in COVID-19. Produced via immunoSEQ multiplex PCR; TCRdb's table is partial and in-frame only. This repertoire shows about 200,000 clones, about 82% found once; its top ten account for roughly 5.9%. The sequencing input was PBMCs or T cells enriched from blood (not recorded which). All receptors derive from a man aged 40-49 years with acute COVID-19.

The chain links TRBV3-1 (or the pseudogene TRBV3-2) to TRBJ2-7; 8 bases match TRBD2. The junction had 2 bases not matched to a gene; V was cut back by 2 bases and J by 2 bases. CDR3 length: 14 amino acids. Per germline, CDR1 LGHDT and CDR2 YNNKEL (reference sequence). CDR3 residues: CASSQLAGAYEQYF. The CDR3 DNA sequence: TGTGCCAGCAGCCAACTAGCGGGTGCCTACGAGCAGTACTTC.

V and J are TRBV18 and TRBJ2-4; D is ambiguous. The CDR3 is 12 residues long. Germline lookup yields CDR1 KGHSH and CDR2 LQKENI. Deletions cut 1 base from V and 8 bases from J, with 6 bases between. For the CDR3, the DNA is TGTGCCAGCTCACCACGCAGTTACATTCAGTACTTC. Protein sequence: CASSPRSYIQYF.

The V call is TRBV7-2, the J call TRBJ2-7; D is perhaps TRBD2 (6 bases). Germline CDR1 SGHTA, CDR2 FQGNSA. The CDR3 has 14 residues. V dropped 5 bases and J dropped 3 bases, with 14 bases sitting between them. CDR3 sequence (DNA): TGTGCCAGCAGCACCGGGGGATCGGGCTACGAGCAGTACTTC. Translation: CASSTGGSGYEQYF. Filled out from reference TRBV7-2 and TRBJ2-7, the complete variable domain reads GAGVSQSPSNKVTEKGKDVELRCDPISGHTALYWYRQSLGQGLEFLIYFQGNSAPDKSGLPSDRFSAERTGGSVSTLTIQRTQQEDSAVYLCASSTGGSGYEQYFGPGTRLTVT.

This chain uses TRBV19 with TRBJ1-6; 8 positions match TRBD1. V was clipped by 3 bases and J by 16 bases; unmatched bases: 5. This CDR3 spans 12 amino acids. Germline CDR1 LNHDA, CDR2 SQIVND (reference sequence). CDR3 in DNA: TGTGCCAGTAGTATTTGGACAGGGCATCTCCACTTT. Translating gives CASSIWTGHLHF.

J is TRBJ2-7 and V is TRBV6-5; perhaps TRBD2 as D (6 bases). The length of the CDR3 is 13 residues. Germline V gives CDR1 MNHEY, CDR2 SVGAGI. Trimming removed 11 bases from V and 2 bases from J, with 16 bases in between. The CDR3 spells CAVWDLSTYEQYF. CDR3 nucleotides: TGTGCCGTATGGGACTTATCGACCTACGAGCAGTACTTC.

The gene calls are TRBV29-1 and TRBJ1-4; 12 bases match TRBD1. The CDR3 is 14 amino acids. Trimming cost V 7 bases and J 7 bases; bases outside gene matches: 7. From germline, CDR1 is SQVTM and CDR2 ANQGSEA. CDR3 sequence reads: CSAGTGGGGEKLFF. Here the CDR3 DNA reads TGCAGCGCAGGGACAGGGGGCGGAGGTGAAAAACTGTTTTTT.

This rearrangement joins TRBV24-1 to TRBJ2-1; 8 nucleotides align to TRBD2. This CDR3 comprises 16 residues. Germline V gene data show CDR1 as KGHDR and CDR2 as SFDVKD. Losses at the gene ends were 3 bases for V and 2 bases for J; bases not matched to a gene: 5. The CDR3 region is CATSDTSGGAYNEQFF. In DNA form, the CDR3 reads TGTGCCACCAGTGATACCAGCGGGGGCGCCTACAATGAGCAGTTCTTC.

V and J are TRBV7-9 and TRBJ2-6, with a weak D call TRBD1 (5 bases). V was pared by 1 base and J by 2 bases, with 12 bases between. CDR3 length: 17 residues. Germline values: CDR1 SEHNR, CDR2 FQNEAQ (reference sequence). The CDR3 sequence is CASSLGIGETGANVLTF. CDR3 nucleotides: TGTGCCAGCAGCTTAGGTATAGGGGAAACTGGGGCCAACGTCCTGACTTTC.

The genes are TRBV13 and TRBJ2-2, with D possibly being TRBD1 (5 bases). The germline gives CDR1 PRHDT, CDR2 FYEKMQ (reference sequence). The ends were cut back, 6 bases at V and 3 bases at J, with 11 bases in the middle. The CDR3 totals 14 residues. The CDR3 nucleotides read TGTGCCAGCAGTTTACAGGCGCACACCGGGGAGCTGTTTTTT. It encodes CASSLQAHTGELFF.

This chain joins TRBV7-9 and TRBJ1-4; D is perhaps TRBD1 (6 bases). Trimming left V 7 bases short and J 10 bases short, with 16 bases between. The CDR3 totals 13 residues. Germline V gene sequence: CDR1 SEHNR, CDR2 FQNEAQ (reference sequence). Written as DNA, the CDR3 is TGTGCCAGCAAAAGACTGGACAGCGGAAAACTGTTTTTT. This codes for CASKRLDSGKLFF.

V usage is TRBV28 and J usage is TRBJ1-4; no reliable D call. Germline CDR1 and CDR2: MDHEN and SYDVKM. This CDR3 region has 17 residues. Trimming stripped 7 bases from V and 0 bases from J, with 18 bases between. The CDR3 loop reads CASNHRGRGATNEKLFF. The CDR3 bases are TGTGCCAGCAATCACCGCGGACGGGGTGCAACTAATGAAAAACTGTTTTTT.

This CDR3 is CAWGPGGTEAFF. CDR3 bases: TGTGCCTGGGGGCCCGGTGGCACTGAAGCTTTCTTT. The V and J genes are TRBV30 and TRBJ1-1, with D unresolved. Trimming cost V 5 bases and J 4 bases, with 11 bases left between them. CDR3 length: 12 residues. Germline lookup yields CDR1 GTSNPN and CDR2 SVGIG (reference sequence).

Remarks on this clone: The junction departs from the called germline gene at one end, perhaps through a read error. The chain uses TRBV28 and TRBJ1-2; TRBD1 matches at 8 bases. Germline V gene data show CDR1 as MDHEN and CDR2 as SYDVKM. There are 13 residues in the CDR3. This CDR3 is CASSLTGGYDYTF. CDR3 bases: TGTGCCAGCAGTTTAACAGGGGGGTATGACTACACCTTC.

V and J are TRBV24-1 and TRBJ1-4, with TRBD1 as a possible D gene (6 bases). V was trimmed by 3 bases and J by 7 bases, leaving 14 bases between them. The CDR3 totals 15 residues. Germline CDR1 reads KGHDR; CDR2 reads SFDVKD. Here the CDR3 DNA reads TGTGCCACCAGTGATGCTCAGGGGTCCGGTGAAAAACTGTTTTTT. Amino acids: CATSDAQGSGEKLFF.

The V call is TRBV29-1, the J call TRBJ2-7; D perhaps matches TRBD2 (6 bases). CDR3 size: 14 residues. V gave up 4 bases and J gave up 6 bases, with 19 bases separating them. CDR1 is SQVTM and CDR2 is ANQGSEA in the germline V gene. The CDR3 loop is CSVVSQAGPFEQYF. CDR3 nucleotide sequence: TGCAGCGTTGTATCCCAAGCGGGCCCTTTCGAGCAGTACTTC.

The CDR3 nucleotides read TGCGCCAGCAGCCAAGATTTCGCGGGAAGCTCCTACGAGCAGTACTTC. Residues: CASSQDFAGSSYEQYF. The chain combines TRBV4-1 with TRBJ2-7; maybe TRBD2 (6 bases). The V gene lost 0 bases and the J gene lost 0 bases, with 12 bases spanning the gap. The CDR3 length is 16 residues. Germline CDR1 and CDR2: MGHRA and YSYEKL.

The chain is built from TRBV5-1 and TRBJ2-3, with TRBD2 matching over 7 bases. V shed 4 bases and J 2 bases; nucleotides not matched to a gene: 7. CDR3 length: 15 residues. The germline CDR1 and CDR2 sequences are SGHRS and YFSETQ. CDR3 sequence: CASSILAEPTDTQYF. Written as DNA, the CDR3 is TGCGCCAGCAGCATTCTAGCGGAACCCACAGATACGCAGTATTTT. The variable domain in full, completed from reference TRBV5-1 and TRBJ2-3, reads KAGVTQTPRYLIKTRGQQVTLSCSPISGHRSVSWYQQTPGQGLQFLFEYFSETQRNKGNFPGRFSGRQFSNSRSEMNVSTLELGDSALYLCASSILAEPTDTQYFGPGTRLTVL.

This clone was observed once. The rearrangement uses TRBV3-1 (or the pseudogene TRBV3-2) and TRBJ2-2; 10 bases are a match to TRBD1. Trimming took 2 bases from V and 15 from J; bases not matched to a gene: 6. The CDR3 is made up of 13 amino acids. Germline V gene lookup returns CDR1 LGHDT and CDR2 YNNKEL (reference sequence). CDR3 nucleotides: TGTGCCAGCAGCCAAACACGGGACAGGGGAATGTTTTTT. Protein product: CASSQTRDRGMFF.

In nucleotides, the CDR3 is TGCGCCAGCAGCTTGGATCTGGGCGCGGGAGAGCAGTACTTC. This translates into CASSLDLGAGEQYF. The chain has TRBV5-1 and TRBJ2-7; D perhaps matches TRBD2 (6 bases). Germline CDR1 and CDR2: SGHRS and YFSETQ. Trimming stripped 0 bases from V and 7 bases from J, with 14 bases between. The CDR3 contains 14 residues.

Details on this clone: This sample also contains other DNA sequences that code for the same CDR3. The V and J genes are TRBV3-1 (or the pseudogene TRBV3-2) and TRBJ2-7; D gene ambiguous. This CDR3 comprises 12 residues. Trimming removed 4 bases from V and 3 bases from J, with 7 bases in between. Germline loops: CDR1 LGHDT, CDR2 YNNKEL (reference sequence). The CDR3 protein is CASSRSSYEQYF. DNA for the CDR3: TGTGCCAGCAGCCGCTCGAGCTACGAGCAGTACTTC.

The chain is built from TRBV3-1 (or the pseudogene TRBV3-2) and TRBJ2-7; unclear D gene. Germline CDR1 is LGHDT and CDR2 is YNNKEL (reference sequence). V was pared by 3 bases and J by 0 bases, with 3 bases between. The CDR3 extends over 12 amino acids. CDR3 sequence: CASSHLSYEQYF. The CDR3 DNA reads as TGTGCCAGCAGCCACCTCTCCTACGAGCAGTACTTC.

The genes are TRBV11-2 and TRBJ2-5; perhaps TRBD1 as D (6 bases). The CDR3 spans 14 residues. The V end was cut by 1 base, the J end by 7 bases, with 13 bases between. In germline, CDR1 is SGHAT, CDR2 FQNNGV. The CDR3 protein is CASSLVLLGGTQYF. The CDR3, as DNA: TGTGCCAGCAGCTTAGTACTACTAGGGGGGACCCAGTACTTC.

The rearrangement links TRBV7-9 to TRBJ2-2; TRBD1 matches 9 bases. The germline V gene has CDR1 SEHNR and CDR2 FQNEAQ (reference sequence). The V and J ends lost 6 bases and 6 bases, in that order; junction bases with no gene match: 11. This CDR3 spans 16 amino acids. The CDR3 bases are TGTGCCAGCAGTAACTCGGGGACAGGGCTTCCCGGGGAGCTGTTTTTT. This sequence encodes CASSNSGTGLPGELFF.

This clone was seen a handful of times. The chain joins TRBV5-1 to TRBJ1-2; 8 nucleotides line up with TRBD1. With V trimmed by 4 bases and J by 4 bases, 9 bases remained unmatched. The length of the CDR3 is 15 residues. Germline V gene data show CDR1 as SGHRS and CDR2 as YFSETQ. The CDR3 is CASSLDYRGSYGYTF. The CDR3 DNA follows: TGCGCCAGCAGCCTGGATTACAGGGGGTCCTATGGCTACACCTTC.

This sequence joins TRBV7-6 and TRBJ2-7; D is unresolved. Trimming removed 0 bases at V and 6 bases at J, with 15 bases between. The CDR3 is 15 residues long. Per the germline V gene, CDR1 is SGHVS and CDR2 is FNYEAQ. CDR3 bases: TGTGCCAGCAGCTTAGCTGGCTTTTCTCCCTCCGAGCAGTACTTC. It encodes CASSLAGFSPSEQYF.

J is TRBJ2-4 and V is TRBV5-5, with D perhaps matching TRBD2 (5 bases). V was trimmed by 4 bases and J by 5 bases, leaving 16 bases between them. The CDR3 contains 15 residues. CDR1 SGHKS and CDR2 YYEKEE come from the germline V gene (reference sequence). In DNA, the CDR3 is TGTGCCAGCAGCCCGGACCCCGGAGGCGAAAACATTCAGTACTTC. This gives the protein CASSPDPGGENIQYF.